These 23 T cell receptor beta chains were all obtained from the same sample, sequenced in a study of cytomegalovirus exposure and HLA in healthy donors. The protocol was immunoSEQ multiplex PCR, while the TCRdb copy is restricted to in-frame clones and leaves out a portion. The sample records hundreds of thousands of clones, roughly 83% being singletons. What was sequenced was PBMCs. These TCRs come from a woman younger than 35 in good health and CMV-seronegative.

The chain couples TRBV4-1 to TRBJ1-1, with TRBD1 as a possible D gene (6 bases). The CDR3 spans 17 residues. The V end lost 3 bases, the J end lost 0 bases, and 17 bases lay between the germline ends. Germline V gives CDR1 MGHRA, CDR2 YSYEKL. The CDR3 sequence is CASSQGTRGQLNTEAFF. The CDR3 bases are TGCGCCAGCAGCCAGGGAACCCGAGGACAGTTGAACACTGAAGCTTTCTTT.

The chain joins TRBV30 to TRBJ2-2; a possible D gene is TRBD2 (5 bases). The CDR3 loop spans 19 amino acids. The germline gives CDR1 GTSNPN, CDR2 SVGIG (reference sequence). Trimming removed 2 bases from V and 0 bases from J, with 22 bases in between. CDR3: CAWSTTSAGLKSNTGELFF. The DNA for the CDR3 is TGTGCCTGGAGTACAACTTCGGCTGGACTGAAATCGAACACCGGGGAGCTGTTTTTT.

V usage is TRBV6-1 and J usage is TRBJ1-4; D is possibly TRBD1 (5 bases). The CDR3 totals 14 residues. V was clipped by 6 bases and J by 5 bases, with 13 bases between them. Germline values: CDR1 MNHNS, CDR2 SASEGT. The CDR3 bases are TGTGCCAGCAGGTTTCTAGGGGACAATGAAAAACTGTTTTTT. Its protein is CASRFLGDNEKLFF.

This clone came up a few times. The genes are TRBV10-3 and TRBJ2-7; D may correspond to TRBD1 or TRBD2 (5 bases each). Germline V gene data show CDR1 as ENHRY and CDR2 as SYGVKD. V was trimmed by 6 bases and J by 1 base, leaving 7 bases between them. The length of the CDR3 is 12 residues. CDR3 coding DNA: TGTGCCATCAGCGGGGCATCCTACGAGCAGTACTTC. It specifies CAISGASYEQYF.

This clone appeared a few times. The chain uses TRBV19 and TRBJ1-1; D may be TRBD1 (5 bases). Germline V gene lookup returns CDR1 LNHDA and CDR2 SQIVND (reference sequence). The CDR3 is 14 amino acids. Deletions cut 3 bases from V and 2 bases from J, with 10 bases between. The CDR3 protein is CASSIPRDNTEAFF. CDR3 sequence (DNA): TGTGCCAGTAGTATTCCCAGGGACAACACTGAAGCTTTCTTT.

The V gene is TRBV5-1, the J gene TRBJ2-7; D is possibly TRBD2 (6 bases). The CDR3 has 16 amino acids. CDR1 is SGHRS and CDR2 is YFSETQ in the germline V gene. The V end lost 4 bases, the J end lost 3 bases, and 20 bases lay between the germline ends. In DNA, the CDR3 is TGCGCCAGCAGCCCGGGGGTGGCAGTCAACGACTACGAGCAGTACTTC. It translates to CASSPGVAVNDYEQYF.

At least ten counts were recorded for this clone. The chain employs TRBV10-2 and TRBJ1-5, with 8 bases identical to TRBD1. After removal of 0 bases from V and 0 bases from J, the junction contained 13 bases not matched to a gene. The CDR3 sequence is 20 residues long. Germline CDR1 and CDR2: WSHSY and SAAADI. The CDR3 protein is CASSESYNSPGQVSNQPQHF. The CDR3 DNA follows: TGCGCCAGCAGTGAGTCCTACAACTCTCCGGGACAGGTTAGCAATCAGCCCCAGCATTTT.

The chain combines TRBV30 with TRBJ1-1; 7 bases map to TRBD1. Germline V gives CDR1 GTSNPN, CDR2 SVGIG (reference sequence). The CDR3 length is 11 residues. Trimming cost V 5 bases and J 7 bases; bases outside gene matches: 4. The CDR3 reads CAWGTAVEAFF. The CDR3 coding sequence is TGTGCCTGGGGGACAGCAGTTGAAGCTTTCTTT.

The chain has TRBV2 and TRBJ1-1, with 8 bases that match TRBD1. Trimming at V came to 6 bases and at J to 4 bases, leaving 10 bases not matched to a gene. Germline V gene data show CDR1 as SNHLY and CDR2 as FYNNEI. The CDR3 covers 15 residues. As DNA, the CDR3 is TGTGCCAGCAGATTAGACAGGGGAGGATTCACTGAAGCTTTCTTT. Protein: CASRLDRGGFTEAFF. The full variable domain, rest sourced from reference TRBV2 and TRBJ1-1, is EPEVTQTPSHQVTQMGQEVILRCVPISNHLYFYWYRQILGQKVEFLVSFYNNEISEKSEIFDDQFSVERPDGSNFTLKIRSTKLEDSAMYFCASRLDRGGFTEAFFGQGTRLTVV.

The chain recombines TRBV30 with TRBJ2-1, with TRBD2 identical over 13 bases. Germline V gene lookup returns CDR1 GTSNPN and CDR2 SVGIG (reference sequence). The length of the CDR3 is 17 residues. Trimming at V came to 2 bases and at J to 10 bases, leaving 14 bases not matched to a gene. CDR3 sequence (DNA): TGTGCCTGGAGTTTGGAAACCGGGACTAGCGGGGTGAAGGAGCAGTTCTTC. Amino acids: CAWSLETGTSGVKEQFF.

The chain employs TRBV4-1 and TRBJ1-4; no reliable D call. This CDR3 region has 16 residues. The V end lost 4 bases, the J end lost 4 bases, and 16 bases lay between the germline ends. Germline values: CDR1 MGHRA, CDR2 YSYEKL. The CDR3 loop reads CASSPEVGGGNEKLFF. In DNA, the CDR3 is TGCGCCAGCAGCCCAGAGGTCGGAGGTGGTAATGAAAAACTGTTTTTT.

The rearrangement links TRBV5-6 to TRBJ1-5; D remains ambiguous. This CDR3 contains 16 residues. Looked up from germline, CDR1 is SGHDT and CDR2 is YYEEEE. The ends were cut back, 2 bases at V and 0 bases at J, with 12 bases in the middle. In nucleotides, the CDR3 is TGTGCCAGCAGCTTTGGAGGGCTTTATAGCAATCAGCCCCAGCATTTT. Its translation: CASSFGGLYSNQPQHF. Combining the CDR3 with reference TRBV5-6 and TRBJ1-5 gives the whole variable domain DAGVTQSPTHLIKTRGQQVTLRCSPKSGHDTVSWYQQALGQGPQFIFQYYEEEERQRGNFPDRFSGHQFPNYSSELNVNALLLGDSALYLCASSFGGLYSNQPQHFGDGTRLSIL.

V and J are TRBV2 and TRBJ2-1; D remains unclear. V lost 0 bases, J lost 4 bases, and 4 bases lay in between. The germline gives CDR1 SNHLY, CDR2 FYNNEI. This CDR3 is 13 amino acids long. CDR3 protein: CASSEARYNEQFF. The CDR3 DNA follows: TGTGCCAGCAGTGAAGCGAGGTACAATGAGCAGTTCTTC. Full variable domain (outside the CDR3, taken from reference TRBV2 and TRBJ2-1): EPEVTQTPSHQVTQMGQEVILRCVPISNHLYFYWYRQILGQKVEFLVSFYNNEISEKSEIFDDQFSVERPDGSNFTLKIRSTKLEDSAMYFCASSEARYNEQFFGPGTRLTVL.

This clone was seen a handful of times. The V gene is TRBV6-5, the J gene TRBJ1-5; the D is unclear. V was shortened by 2 bases and J by 0 bases, with 8 bases between the two germline ends. This CDR3 is built from 15 residues. From germline, CDR1 is MNHEY and CDR2 SVGAGI. The CDR3 sequence is CASSYGRNSNQPQHF. As DNA, the CDR3 is TGTGCCAGCAGTTACGGCAGAAATAGCAATCAGCCCCAGCATTTT.

This clone was counted only a few times. Here the CDR3 DNA reads TGTGCCAGCAGTTTATTCGGGACATTGGATGTTAGCTCCTACAATGAGCAGTTCTTC. As protein: CASSLFGTLDVSSYNEQFF. V usage is TRBV28 and J usage is TRBJ2-1, with D maybe TRBD1 (6 bases). In germline, CDR1 is MDHEN, CDR2 SYDVKM. The CDR3 contains 19 residues. The ends were cut back, 1 base at V and 0 bases at J, with 19 bases in the middle.

The chain couples TRBV7-2 to TRBJ2-1, with D possibly being TRBD2 (6 bases). V was shortened by 2 bases and J by 6 bases, with 11 bases between the two germline ends. The germline CDR1 and CDR2 sequences are SGHTA and FQGNSA. CDR3 length: 14 amino acids. The CDR3 loop reads CASSLRAGGNEQFF. The CDR3 DNA is TGTGCCAGCAGCTTAAGAGCCGGGGGCAATGAGCAGTTCTTC.

This chain joins TRBV11-2 and TRBJ2-1, with 7 bases matching TRBD2. The CDR3 contains 17 residues. After removal of 0 bases from V and 4 bases from J, the junction contained 9 bases not matched to a gene. Germline values: CDR1 SGHAT, CDR2 FQNNGV. The CDR3 loop is CASSLDPPGGAYNEQFF. The CDR3 DNA reads as TGTGCCAGCAGCTTAGATCCGCCGGGAGGAGCATACAATGAGCAGTTCTTC.

The genes are TRBV19 and TRBJ1-5, with a weak D call TRBD1 (5 bases). The CDR3 is 17 residues long. Trimming cost V 3 bases and J 5 bases, with 20 bases left between them. The germline V gene encodes CDR1 LNHDA and CDR2 SQIVND (reference sequence). CDR3 bases: TGTGCCAGTAGTATCCGGGGACTCAAAAAGGGTCATCAGCCCCAGCATTTT. This sequence encodes CASSIRGLKKGHQPQHF.

The chain links TRBV30 to TRBJ1-1; no definite D call. The CDR3 consists of 13 residues. The germline V gene has CDR1 GTSNPN and CDR2 SVGIG (reference sequence). Between the trimmed V and J ends, which lost 8 bases and 2 bases, there was a span of 15 bases. The CDR3 coding sequence is TGTGCCCATGGAGCGGGAGAAAACACTGAAGCTTTCTTT. Protein: CAHGAGENTEAFF.

This chain joins TRBV30 and TRBJ1-5, with TRBD1 as a possible D gene (5 bases). Looked up from germline, CDR1 is GTSNPN and CDR2 is SVGIG (reference sequence). CDR3 length equals 17 residues. Trimming took 0 bases from V and 0 from J, leaving 15 bases between them. CDR3 sequence reads: CAWSVSSGTYSNQPQHF. CDR3 bases: TGTGCCTGGAGTGTGAGTAGTGGGACCTATAGCAATCAGCCCCAGCATTTT.

This chain joins TRBV4-1 and TRBJ1-2; a weak D match, TRBD1 (5 bases). With 1 base removed from V and 8 bases from J, the gap between germline ends came to 23 bases. The CDR3 contains 17 residues. Germline assignment: CDR1 MGHRA and CDR2 YSYEKL. The CDR3, as DNA: TGCGCCAGCAGCCAAGCTCCTCCGGGACCCCCTCCTTTCGGCTACACCTTC. This translates into CASSQAPPGPPPFGYTF.

V and J are TRBV6-1 and TRBJ2-2; possibly TRBD2 for D (6 bases). CDR3 length: 15 amino acids. Trimming pared 1 base from V and 1 base from J, leaving 7 bases between. Germline CDR1 and CDR2: MNHNS and SASEGT. The CDR3 coding sequence is TGTGCCAGCAGTGAAGTAGCGGTGAACACCGGGGAGCTGTTTTTT. Encoded protein: CASSEVAVNTGELFF.

CDR3 in DNA: TGCGCCAGCCGGGCCGCGGGAGAGTTTACCGGGGAGCTGTTTTTT. This translates into CASRAAGEFTGELFF. The genes are TRBV4-1 and TRBJ2-2; 7 positions agree with TRBD2. V dropped 8 bases and J dropped 5; count of bases not matched to a gene: 11. Germline lookup yields CDR1 MGHRA and CDR2 YSYEKL. The CDR3 loop spans 15 amino acids.